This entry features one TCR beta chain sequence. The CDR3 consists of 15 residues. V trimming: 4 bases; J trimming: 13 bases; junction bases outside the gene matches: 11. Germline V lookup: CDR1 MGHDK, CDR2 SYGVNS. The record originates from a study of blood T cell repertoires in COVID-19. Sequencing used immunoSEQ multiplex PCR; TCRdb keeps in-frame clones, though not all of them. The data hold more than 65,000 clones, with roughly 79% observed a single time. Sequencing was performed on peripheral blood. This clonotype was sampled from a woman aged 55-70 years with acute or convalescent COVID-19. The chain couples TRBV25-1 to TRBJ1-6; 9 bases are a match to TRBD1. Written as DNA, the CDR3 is TGTGCCAGCAGTGGCTCAGGGACAGGGAGTTCGCCCCTCCACTTT. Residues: CASSGSGTGSSPLHF.